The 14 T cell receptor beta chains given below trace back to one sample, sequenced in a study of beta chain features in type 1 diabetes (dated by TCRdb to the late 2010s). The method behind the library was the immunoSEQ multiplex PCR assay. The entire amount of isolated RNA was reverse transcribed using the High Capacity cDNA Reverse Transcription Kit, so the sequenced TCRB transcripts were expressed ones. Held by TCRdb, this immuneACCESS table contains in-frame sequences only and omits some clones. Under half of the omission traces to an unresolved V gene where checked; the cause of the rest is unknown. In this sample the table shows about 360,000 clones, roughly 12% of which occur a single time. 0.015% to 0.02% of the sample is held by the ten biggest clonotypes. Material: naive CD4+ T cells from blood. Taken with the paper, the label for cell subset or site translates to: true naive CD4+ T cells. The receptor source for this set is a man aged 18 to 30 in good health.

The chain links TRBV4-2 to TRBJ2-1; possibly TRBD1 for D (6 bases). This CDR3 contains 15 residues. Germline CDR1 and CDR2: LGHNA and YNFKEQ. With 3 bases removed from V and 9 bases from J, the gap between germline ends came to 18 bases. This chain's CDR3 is CASSQNLGTPVEQFF. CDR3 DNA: TGTGCCAGCAGCCAGAATCTTGGGACACCCGTTGAGCAGTTCTTC.

The CDR3 DNA sequence: TGTGCCAGCAGCTTAGTAAGGGGTTCGGAGACCCAGTACTTC. This encodes CASSLVRGSETQYF. This chain links TRBV7-2 with TRBJ2-5, with TRBD1 as a possible D gene (5 bases). CDR3 length equals 14 residues. V dropped 1 base and J dropped 5 bases, with 11 bases sitting between them. Looked up from germline, CDR1 is SGHTA and CDR2 is FQGNSA.

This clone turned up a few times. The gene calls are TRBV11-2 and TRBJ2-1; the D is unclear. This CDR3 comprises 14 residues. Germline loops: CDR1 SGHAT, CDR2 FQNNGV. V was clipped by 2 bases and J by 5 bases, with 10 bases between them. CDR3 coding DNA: TGTGCCAGCAGCTTATACTTGGGCCACAATGAGCAGTTCTTC. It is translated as CASSLYLGHNEQFF.

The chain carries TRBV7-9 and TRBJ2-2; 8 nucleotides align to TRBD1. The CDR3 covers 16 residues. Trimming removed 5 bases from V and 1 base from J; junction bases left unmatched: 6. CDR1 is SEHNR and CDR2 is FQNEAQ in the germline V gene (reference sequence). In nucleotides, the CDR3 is TGTGCCAGCAGCCCTACCGGGACAGGGAACACCGGGGAGCTGTTTTTT. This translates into CASSPTGTGNTGELFF.

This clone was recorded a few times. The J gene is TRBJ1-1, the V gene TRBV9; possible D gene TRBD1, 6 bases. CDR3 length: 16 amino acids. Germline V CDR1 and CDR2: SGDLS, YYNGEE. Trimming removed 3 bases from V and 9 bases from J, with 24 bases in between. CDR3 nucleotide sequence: TGTGCCAGCAGCGCTCAGTCCGGGACATTATTCGATAAAGCTTTCTTT. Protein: CASSAQSGTLFDKAFF.

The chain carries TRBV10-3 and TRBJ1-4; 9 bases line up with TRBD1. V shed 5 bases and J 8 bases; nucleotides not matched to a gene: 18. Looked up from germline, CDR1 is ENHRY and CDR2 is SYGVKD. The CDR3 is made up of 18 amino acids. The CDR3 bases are TGTGCCATCAGTCCTCAACCGGGACAGGGTCCGGGGCCCGAAAAACTGTTTTTT. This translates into CAISPQPGQGPGPEKLFF.

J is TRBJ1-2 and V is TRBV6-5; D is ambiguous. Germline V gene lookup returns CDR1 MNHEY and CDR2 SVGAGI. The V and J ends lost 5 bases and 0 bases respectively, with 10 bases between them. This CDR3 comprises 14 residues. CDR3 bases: TGTGCCAGCAGTCTTCGACACGCTAACTATGGCTACACCTTC. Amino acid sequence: CASSLRHANYGYTF.

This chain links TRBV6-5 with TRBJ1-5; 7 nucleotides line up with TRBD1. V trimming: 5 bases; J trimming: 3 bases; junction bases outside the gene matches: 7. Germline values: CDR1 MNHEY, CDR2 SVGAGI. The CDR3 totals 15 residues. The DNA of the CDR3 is TGTGCCAGCAGTCCGACAGGGCTAGTCAATCAGCCCCAGCATTTT. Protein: CASSPTGLVNQPQHF.

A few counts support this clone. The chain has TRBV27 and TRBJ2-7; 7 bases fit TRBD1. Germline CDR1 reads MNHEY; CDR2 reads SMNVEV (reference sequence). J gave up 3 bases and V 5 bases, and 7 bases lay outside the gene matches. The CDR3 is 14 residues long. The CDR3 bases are TGTGCCAGCAGTACAAACAGGGGATTCTACGAGCAGTACTTC. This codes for CASSTNRGFYEQYF.

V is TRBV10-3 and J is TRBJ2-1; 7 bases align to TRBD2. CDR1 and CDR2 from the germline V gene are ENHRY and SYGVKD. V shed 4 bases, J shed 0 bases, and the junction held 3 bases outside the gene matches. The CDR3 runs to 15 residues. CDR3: CAISVRGSSYNEQFF. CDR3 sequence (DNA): TGTGCCATCAGTGTGCGCGGGAGCTCCTACAATGAGCAGTTCTTC.

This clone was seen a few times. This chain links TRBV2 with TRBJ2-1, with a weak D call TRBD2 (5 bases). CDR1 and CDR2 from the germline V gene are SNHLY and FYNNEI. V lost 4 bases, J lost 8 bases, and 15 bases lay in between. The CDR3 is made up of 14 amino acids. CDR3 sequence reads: CASSARGDFHEQFF. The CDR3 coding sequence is TGTGCCAGCAGTGCCCGGGGTGATTTCCATGAGCAGTTCTTC.

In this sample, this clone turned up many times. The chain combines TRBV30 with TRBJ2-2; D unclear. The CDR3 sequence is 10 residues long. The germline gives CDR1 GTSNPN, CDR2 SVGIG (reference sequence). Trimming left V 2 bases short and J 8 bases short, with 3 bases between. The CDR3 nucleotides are TGTGCCTGGAGTCGGGGGGAGCTGTTTTTT. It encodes CAWSRGELFF.

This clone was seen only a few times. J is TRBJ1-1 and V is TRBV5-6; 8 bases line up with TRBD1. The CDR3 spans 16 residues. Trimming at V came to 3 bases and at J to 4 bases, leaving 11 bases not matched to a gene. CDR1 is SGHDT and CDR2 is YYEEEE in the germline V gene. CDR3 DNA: TGTGCCAGCAGCTCCCATGCCTGGCAGGGGGCCACTGAAGCTTTCTTT. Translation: CASSSHAWQGATEAFF.

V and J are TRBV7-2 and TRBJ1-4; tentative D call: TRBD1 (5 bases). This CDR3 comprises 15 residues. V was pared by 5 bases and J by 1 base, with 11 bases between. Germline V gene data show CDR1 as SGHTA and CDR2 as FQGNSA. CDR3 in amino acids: CASSLRGGTNEKLFF. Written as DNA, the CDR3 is TGTGCCAGCAGCCTACGGGGGGGAACTAATGAAAAACTGTTTTTT.